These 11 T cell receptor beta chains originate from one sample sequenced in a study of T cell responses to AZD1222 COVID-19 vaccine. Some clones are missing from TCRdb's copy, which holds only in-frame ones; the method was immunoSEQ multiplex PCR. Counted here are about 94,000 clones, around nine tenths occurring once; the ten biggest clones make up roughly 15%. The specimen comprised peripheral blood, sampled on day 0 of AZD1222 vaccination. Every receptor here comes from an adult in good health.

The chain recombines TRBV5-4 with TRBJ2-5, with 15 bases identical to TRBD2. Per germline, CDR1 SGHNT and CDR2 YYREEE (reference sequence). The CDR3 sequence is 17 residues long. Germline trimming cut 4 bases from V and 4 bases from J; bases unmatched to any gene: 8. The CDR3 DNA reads TGTGCCAGCAGCAAAGGGACTAGCGGGGGGCTTGGAGAGACCCAGTACTTC. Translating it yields CASSKGTSGGLGETQYF. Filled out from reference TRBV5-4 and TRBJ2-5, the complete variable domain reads ETGVTQSPTHLIKTRGQQVTLRCSSQSGHNTVSWYQQALGQGPQFIFQYYREEENGRGNFPPRFSGLQFPNYSSELNVNALELDDSALYLCASSKGTSGGLGETQYFGPGTRLLVL.

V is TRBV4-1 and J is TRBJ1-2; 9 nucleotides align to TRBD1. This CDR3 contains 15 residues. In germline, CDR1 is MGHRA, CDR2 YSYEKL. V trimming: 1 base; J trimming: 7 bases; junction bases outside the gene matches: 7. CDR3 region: CASSQATGGLSGYTF. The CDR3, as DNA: TGCGCCAGCAGCCAAGCTACAGGGGGCTTAAGTGGCTACACCTTC.

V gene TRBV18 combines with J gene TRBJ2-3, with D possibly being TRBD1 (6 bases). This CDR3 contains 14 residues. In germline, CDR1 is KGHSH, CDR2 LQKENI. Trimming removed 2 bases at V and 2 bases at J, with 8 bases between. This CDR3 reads CASSPNRDTDTQYF. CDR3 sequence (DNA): TGTGCCAGCTCACCAAACAGGGACACAGATACGCAGTATTTT.

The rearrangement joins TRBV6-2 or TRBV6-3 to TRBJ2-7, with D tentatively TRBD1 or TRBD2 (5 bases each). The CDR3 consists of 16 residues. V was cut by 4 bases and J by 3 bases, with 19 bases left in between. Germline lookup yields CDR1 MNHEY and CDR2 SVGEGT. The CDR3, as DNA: TGTGCCAGCAGTTCCCTAGCTAGCTGGGGGTTCTACGAGCAGTACTTC. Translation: CASSSLASWGFYEQYF.

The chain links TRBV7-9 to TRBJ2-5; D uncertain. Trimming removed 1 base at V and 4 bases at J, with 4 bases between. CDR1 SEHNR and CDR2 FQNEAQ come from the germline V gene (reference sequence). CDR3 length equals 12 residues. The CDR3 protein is CASSLVGETQYF. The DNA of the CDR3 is TGTGCCAGCAGCTTAGTTGGAGAGACCCAGTACTTC.

The CDR3 reads CASSPRRDSYEQYF. CDR3 nucleotides: TGTGCCAGCTCACCAAGGCGGGATTCCTACGAGCAGTACTTC. The J gene is TRBJ2-7, the V gene TRBV18, with D tentatively TRBD2 (6 bases). Germline-derived CDR1 and CDR2 are KGHSH and LQKENI. The CDR3 is 14 residues long. The V gene lost 2 bases and the J gene lost 1 base, with 9 bases spanning the gap. The whole variable domain, remainder taken from reference TRBV18 and TRBJ2-7, is NAGVMQNPRHLVRRRGQEARLRCSPMKGHSHVYWYRQLPEEGLKFMVYLQKENIIDESGMPKERFSAEFPKEGPSILRIQQVVRGDSAAYFCASSPRRDSYEQYFGPGTRLTVT.

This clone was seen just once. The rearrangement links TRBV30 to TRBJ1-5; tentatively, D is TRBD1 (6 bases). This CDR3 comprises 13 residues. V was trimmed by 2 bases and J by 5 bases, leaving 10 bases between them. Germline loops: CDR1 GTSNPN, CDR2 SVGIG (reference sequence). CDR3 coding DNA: TGTGCCTGGAGTAAGGACAGTCATCAGCCCCAGCATTTT. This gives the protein CAWSKDSHQPQHF.

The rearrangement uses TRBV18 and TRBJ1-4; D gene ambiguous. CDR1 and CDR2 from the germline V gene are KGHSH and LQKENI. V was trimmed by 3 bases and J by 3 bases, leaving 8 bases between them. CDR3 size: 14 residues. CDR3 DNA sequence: TGTGCCAGCTCACCCCCAGGTCCTAATGAAAAACTGTTTTTT. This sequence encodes CASSPPGPNEKLFF.

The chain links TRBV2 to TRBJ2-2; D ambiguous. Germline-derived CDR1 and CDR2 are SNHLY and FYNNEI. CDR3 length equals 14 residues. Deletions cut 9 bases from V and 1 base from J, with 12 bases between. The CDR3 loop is CASYGSGNTGELFF. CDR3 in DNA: TGTGCCAGTTACGGCTCGGGGAACACCGGGGAGCTGTTTTTT.

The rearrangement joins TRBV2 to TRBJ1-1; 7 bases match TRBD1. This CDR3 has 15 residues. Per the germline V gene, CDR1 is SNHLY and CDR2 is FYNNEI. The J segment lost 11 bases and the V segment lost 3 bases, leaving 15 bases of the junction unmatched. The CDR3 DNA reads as TGTGCCAGCAGTGATTTGGCAGGGGGGGGGAGCATGGCTTTCTTT. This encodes CASSDLAGGGSMAFF.

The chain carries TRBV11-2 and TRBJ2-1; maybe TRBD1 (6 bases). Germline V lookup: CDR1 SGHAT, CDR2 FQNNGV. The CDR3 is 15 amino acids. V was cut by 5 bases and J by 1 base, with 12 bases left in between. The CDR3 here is CASSPTRGSYNEQFF. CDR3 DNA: TGTGCCAGCAGCCCGACGAGGGGGTCCTACAATGAGCAGTTCTTC. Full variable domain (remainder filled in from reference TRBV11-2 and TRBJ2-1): EAGVAQSPRYKIIEKRQSVAFWCNPISGHATLYWYQQILGQGPKLLIQFQNNGVVDDSQLPKDRFSAERLKGVDSTLKIQPAKLEDSAVYLCASSPTRGSYNEQFFGPGTRLTVL.